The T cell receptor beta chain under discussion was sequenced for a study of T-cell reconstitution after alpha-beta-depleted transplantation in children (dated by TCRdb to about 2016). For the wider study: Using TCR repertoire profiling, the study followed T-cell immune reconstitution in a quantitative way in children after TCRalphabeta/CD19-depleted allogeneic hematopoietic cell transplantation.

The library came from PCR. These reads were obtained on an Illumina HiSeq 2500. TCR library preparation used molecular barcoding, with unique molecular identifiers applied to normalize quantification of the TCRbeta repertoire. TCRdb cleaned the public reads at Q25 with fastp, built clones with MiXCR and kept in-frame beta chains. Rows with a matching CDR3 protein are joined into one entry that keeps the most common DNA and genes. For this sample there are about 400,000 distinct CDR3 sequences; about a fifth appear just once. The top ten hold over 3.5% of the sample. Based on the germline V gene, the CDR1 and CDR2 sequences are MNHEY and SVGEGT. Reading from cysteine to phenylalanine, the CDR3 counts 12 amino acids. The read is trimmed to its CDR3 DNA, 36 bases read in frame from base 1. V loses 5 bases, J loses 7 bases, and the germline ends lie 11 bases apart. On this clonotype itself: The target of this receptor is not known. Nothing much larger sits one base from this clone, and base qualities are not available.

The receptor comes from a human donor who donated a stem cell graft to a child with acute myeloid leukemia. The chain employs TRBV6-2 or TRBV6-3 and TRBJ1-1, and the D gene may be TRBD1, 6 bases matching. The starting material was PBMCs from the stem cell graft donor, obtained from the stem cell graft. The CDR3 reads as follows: CASSHGQREAFF. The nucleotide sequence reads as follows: TGTGCCAGCAGTCACGGACAGCGTGAAGCTTTCTTT.